The next 13 T cell receptor beta chains were all read from a single sample in a study of identical twins. TCRdb used MiXCR to reprocess the 5' RACE reads, holding one entry per CDR3 protein. The table includes hundreds of thousands of distinct CDR3 sequences, around 24% detected once. These same data were also listed under a study on T cells expressing NK-cell markers.

The sequenced material came from CD4+ T cells sorted from blood. The receptors were sampled from a woman between 18 and 30 years old in good health.

This clonotype occurred many times. Here the CDR3 DNA reads TGCGCCAGCAGCGAACGCCCTAGCGCTGGAGATACGCAGTATTTT. It is translated as CASSERPSAGDTQYF. V is TRBV10-1 and J is TRBJ2-3; a weak D match, TRBD2 (6 bases). The germline V and J ends were trimmed by 6 bases and 5 bases, with 18 bases remaining between them. The CDR3 contains 15 residues. CDR1 and CDR2 (germline): WNHNN, SYGVQD (reference sequence).

The chain couples TRBV20-1 to TRBJ2-3; 9 bases are shared with TRBD1. The V gene's germline CDR1 is DFQATT and CDR2 SNEGSKA (reference sequence). Trimming took 5 bases from V and 4 from J; bases not matched to a gene: 13. CDR3 length: 16 residues. The CDR3 DNA follows: TGCAGTGCTCATAGGGGGGACAGGGCCGTGTCAGATACGCAGTATTTT. Its protein is CSAHRGDRAVSDTQYF.

This clonotype was recorded a few times. This chain joins TRBV7-9 and TRBJ2-7, with D possibly called TRBD1 or TRBD2 (5 bases each). V lost 1 base to trimming and J lost 2 bases, with 15 bases between them. The germline CDR1 and CDR2 sequences are SEHNR and FQNEAQ (reference sequence). This CDR3 is 16 amino acids long. Here the CDR3 DNA reads TGTGCCAGCAGCTTAGGGGACGTTCGTCTCCCCTACGAGCAGTACTTC. Amino acid sequence: CASSLGDVRLPYEQYF.

This clonotype was seen at least ten times. The V and J genes are TRBV29-1 and TRBJ2-1; 8 nucleotides align to TRBD1. Per germline, CDR1 SQVTM and CDR2 ANQGSEA. The CDR3 length is 13 residues. The V gene end was trimmed by 8 bases and the J gene end by 3 bases; junction bases not matched to a gene: 6. CDR3 residues: CSCQGAGYNEQFF. The CDR3, as DNA: TGCAGCTGCCAGGGGGCCGGCTACAATGAGCAGTTCTTC.

This clonotype was seen ten or more times. The chain uses TRBV11-2 and TRBJ2-3; TRBD2 matches at 9 bases. Germline CDR1 and CDR2: SGHAT and FQNNGV. The CDR3 consists of 18 residues. The J segment lost 2 bases and the V segment lost 5 bases, leaving 14 bases of the junction unmatched. In nucleotides, the CDR3 is TGTGCCAGCAGCCGAAATCCAATAGCGGGAGACCTCACAGATACGCAGTATTTT. It specifies CASSRNPIAGDLTDTQYF.

The chain carries TRBV20-1 and TRBJ2-1; no clear D. The V gene's germline CDR1 is DFQATT and CDR2 SNEGSKA (reference sequence). The V gene lost 0 bases and the J gene lost 0 bases, with 9 bases spanning the gap. The CDR3 sequence is 15 residues long. CDR3 sequence (DNA): TGCAGTGCTAGAGACGACACTTACTCCTACAATGAGCAGTTCTTC. Translation gives CSARDDTYSYNEQFF.

This clonotype was observed a handful of times. CDR3 sequence: CAALGGSYEQYF. The CDR3 DNA sequence: TGTGCCGCCCTGGGGGGATCCTACGAGCAGTACTTC. This chain joins TRBV2 and TRBJ2-7; a possible D gene is TRBD2 (6 bases). Trimming took off 11 bases at V and 1 base at J, with 12 bases between the two ends. The germline CDR1 and CDR2 sequences are SNHLY and FYNNEI. CDR3 length: 12 residues.

This chain connects TRBV7-9 to TRBJ2-5, with a weak D call TRBD2 (6 bases). The germline gives CDR1 SEHNR, CDR2 FQNEAQ (reference sequence). The CDR3 runs 13 residues. Trimming removed 3 bases at V and 4 bases at J, with 9 bases between. The CDR3 sequence is CASSFTGLETQYF. The CDR3 DNA reads TGTGCCAGCAGCTTTACGGGACTAGAGACCCAGTACTTC.

CDR3 protein: CASSIGAGAGPDTQYF. CDR3 nucleotide sequence: TGTGCCAGTAGTATAGGGGCAGGGGCAGGGCCAGATACGCAGTATTTT. The V call is TRBV19, the J call TRBJ2-3; D possibly corresponds to TRBD1 (6 bases). This CDR3 is 16 amino acids long. Germline CDR1 and CDR2: LNHDA and SQIVND (reference sequence). Trimming took off 1 base at V and 4 bases at J, with 15 bases between the two ends.

The rearrangement joins TRBV20-1 to TRBJ2-7, with TRBD1 matching 12 bases. This CDR3 region has 16 residues. V lost 1 base and J lost 7; bases outside the gene matches: 11. The germline gives CDR1 DFQATT, CDR2 SNEGSKA (reference sequence). CDR3 DNA sequence: TGCAGTGCTAGAGGGAGTACGGGACAGGGGGCGAGAGAGCAGTACTTC. The encoded protein is CSARGSTGQGAREQYF.

The chain employs TRBV11-2 and TRBJ2-1; 7 bases align to TRBD2. CDR1 is SGHAT, CDR2 FQNNGV, per germline. This CDR3 region has 15 residues. The V gene end was trimmed by 3 bases and the J gene end by 0 bases; junction bases not matched to a gene: 2. Here the CDR3 DNA reads TGTGCCAGCAGCTTGCTAGCGGTCTCCTACAATGAGCAGTTCTTC. This gives the protein CASSLLAVSYNEQFF.

This clonotype was observed a few times. The rearrangement links TRBV10-3 to TRBJ2-3, with 7 bases fitting TRBD1. J was trimmed by 3 bases and V by 0 bases; bases with no gene match: 3. CDR3 length equals 15 residues. Germline CDR1 ENHRY, CDR2 SYGVKD. CDR3 DNA: TGTGCCATCAGTGAGTCGAGACAGGGAACAGATACGCAGTATTTT. Translating gives CAISESRQGTDTQYF.

This chain links TRBV20-1 with TRBJ1-1; D is uncertain. From germline, CDR1 is DFQATT and CDR2 SNEGSKA (reference sequence). This CDR3 comprises 13 residues. Between the trimmed V and J ends, which lost 3 bases and 3 bases, there was a span of 11 bases. CDR3 protein: CSASRAGDTEAFF. The DNA of the CDR3 is TGCAGTGCTAGTCGAGCGGGAGACACTGAAGCTTTCTTT.